This T cell receptor beta chain came from a study of blood T cells in healthy people across ages. For this clonotype: What it recognizes is unknown.

Germline trimming cut 0 bases from V and 6 bases from J; bases unmatched to any gene: 12. In germline, CDR1 is SGDLS, CDR2 YYNGEE. This CDR3 is built from 17 residues. Together with a sample-barcoded 5' primer, a J-beta primer mix was included in a second PCR lasting 7 to 11 cycles. TCRdb itself ran the 5' RACE reads through MiXCR, one entry per CDR3 protein. The sample lists about 600,000 distinct CDR3 sequences, around half occurring once. Findings and caveats of the study: The percentage of naive T cells correlated strongly with TCR beta diversity.

This TCR derives from a man of 80 years or more in good health. Material for sequencing was blood. The chain is built from TRBV9 and TRBJ2-3; 8 bases match TRBD2. CDR3: CASSVGEGLAVWDTQYF. The CDR3 DNA follows: TGTGCCAGCAGCGTAGGAGAAGGACTAGCTGTATGGGATACGCAGTATTTT.